A selection of T cell receptor beta chains follows, all from one sample in a study of blood T cell repertoires in COVID-19. Some clones are missing from TCRdb's copy, which holds only in-frame ones; the method was immunoSEQ multiplex PCR. Of some 100,000 clones in the sample, around 93% were seen once. Material for sequencing was peripheral blood. These receptors all come from a human donor with active COVID-19. The donor label of this sample is uncertain. Each CDR3 is given with its conserved first and last residue. Each record gives: J gene, V gene, clone size, D gene, CDR3 DNA, CDR3 protein. The D gene is left open where the match is weak. Size is stated for part of the rows, as once, few or many counts, or as a class when the clone is expanded.

J gene: TRBJ1-5
V gene: TRBV18
clone size: NA
D gene: TRBD1
CDR3 DNA: TGTGCCAGCTCATCCACAGGGGACCAGCCCCAGCATTTT
CDR3 protein: CASSSTGDQPQHF

J gene: TRBJ2-1
V gene: TRBV5-8
clone size: NA
D gene: NA
CDR3 DNA: TGTGCCAGCAGCCCTGCTGGGGCTTACAATGAGCAGTTCTTC
CDR3 protein: CASSPAGAYNEQFF

J gene: TRBJ1-5
V gene: TRBV2
clone size: NA
D gene: TRBD1
CDR3 DNA: TGTGCCAGCAGGGACAGGCACAATCAGCCCCAGCATTTT
CDR3 protein: CASRDRHNQPQHF

J gene: TRBJ2-5
V gene: TRBV2
clone size: NA
D gene: TRBD2
CDR3 DNA: TGTGCCAGCAGTTCTAGCGGGGGTGAGACCCAGTACTTC
CDR3 protein: CASSSSGGETQYF

J gene: TRBJ1-2
V gene: TRBV5-1
clone size: medium-sized
D gene: NA
CDR3 DNA: TGCGCCAGCAGCTTGGTCGGAGGGAATGGAGGCTACACCTTC
CDR3 protein: CASSLVGGNGGYTF

J gene: TRBJ2-2
V gene: TRBV21-1
clone size: NA
D gene: NA
CDR3 DNA: TGTGCCAGCAGCAACCCCCGACGAGGCTTTAACACCGGGGAGCTGTTTTTT
CDR3 protein: CASSNPRRGFNTGELFF

J gene: TRBJ2-1
V gene: TRBV6-1
clone size: NA
D gene: TRBD1
CDR3 DNA: TGTGCCAGCAGTGAATCGACAGGGCTTTTCAATGAGCAGTTCTTC
CDR3 protein: CASSESTGLFNEQFF

J gene: TRBJ2-5
V gene: TRBV11-2
clone size: NA
D gene: TRBD2
CDR3 DNA: TGTGCCAGCAGCTTAGTGCGGCGGGGGGGCATGGAGACCCAGTACTTC
CDR3 protein: CASSLVRRGGMETQYF

J gene: TRBJ1-2
V gene: TRBV10-3
clone size: NA
D gene: NA
CDR3 DNA: TGTGCCATCAGGGGCCTTGGTGGGTATGGCTACACCTTC
CDR3 protein: CAIRGLGGYGYTF

J gene: TRBJ1-2
V gene: TRBV9
clone size: NA
D gene: TRBD1
CDR3 DNA: TGTGCCAGCAGCGCACAGGGGTATGGCTACACCTTC
CDR3 protein: CASSAQGYGYTF

J gene: TRBJ1-2
V gene: TRBV10-3
clone size: NA
D gene: NA
CDR3 DNA: TGTGCCATCAGTGAGTACAGGAATACTAACTATGGCTACACCTTC
CDR3 protein: CAISEYRNTNYGYTF

J gene: TRBJ2-3
V gene: TRBV5-1
clone size: NA
D gene: TRBD2
CDR3 DNA: TGCGCCAGCAGCTTGCTACTAGCGGGGGGCACAGATACGCAGTATTTT
CDR3 protein: CASSLLLAGGTDTQYF

J gene: TRBJ2-3
V gene: TRBV28
clone size: NA
D gene: NA
CDR3 DNA: TGTGCCAGCAGACCCCCATCCGGCAGGGGGCAGTATTTT
CDR3 protein: CASRPPSGRGQYF

J gene: TRBJ2-7
V gene: TRBV7-2
clone size: NA
D gene: TRBD1
CDR3 DNA: TGTGCCAGCAGCTTATCCAGGGGGCCAACCTACGAGCAGTACTTC
CDR3 protein: CASSLSRGPTYEQYF

J gene: TRBJ1-2
V gene: TRBV13
clone size: NA
D gene: TRBD1
CDR3 DNA: TGTGCCAGCAGCTCCCAGACAGGGAACGCCGAAGGCTACACCTTC
CDR3 protein: CASSSQTGNAEGYTF

J gene: TRBJ2-7
V gene: TRBV6-2/TRBV6-3
clone size: NA
D gene: NA
CDR3 DNA: TGTGCCAGCAGTTATTACGAGGAAAAGAGCCACGAGCAGTACTTC
CDR3 protein: CASSYYEEKSHEQYF

J gene: TRBJ2-7
V gene: TRBV12-2
clone size: NA
D gene: NA
CDR3 DNA: TGTGCAAGTCGCAGGATGCCACCCGACAGGCGCTCCTACGAGCAGTACTTC
CDR3 protein: CASRRMPPDRRSYEQYF

J gene: TRBJ1-2
V gene: TRBV4-1
clone size: NA
D gene: NA
CDR3 DNA: TGCGCCAGCAGCCAAGATGGAGGGGAAGGTTATGGCTACACCTTC
CDR3 protein: CASSQDGGEGYGYTF

J gene: TRBJ1-6
V gene: TRBV5-6
clone size: NA
D gene: TRBD1
CDR3 DNA: TGTGCCAGCAGCCAGGACAGGCTATTCAATTCACCCCTCCACTTT
CDR3 protein: CASSQDRLFNSPLHF

J gene: TRBJ1-1
V gene: TRBV7-2
clone size: NA
D gene: NA
CDR3 DNA: TGTGCCAGCAGCCTAGAGCGGTACACTGAAGCTTTCTTT
CDR3 protein: CASSLERYTEAFF

J gene: TRBJ1-6
V gene: TRBV6-5
clone size: NA
D gene: NA
CDR3 DNA: TGTGCCAGCAGTTTCATTAATTCACCCCTCCACTTT
CDR3 protein: CASSFINSPLHF

J gene: TRBJ2-2
V gene: TRBV5-6
clone size: NA
D gene: NA
CDR3 DNA: TGTGCCAGCAGTTCAGGGGTGACGGAGTATAACACCGGGGAGCTGTTTTTT
CDR3 protein: CASSSGVTEYNTGELFF

J gene: TRBJ2-7
V gene: TRBV5-6
clone size: NA
D gene: TRBD1
CDR3 DNA: TGTGCCAGCAGCCAACCGGGACAGGCCTCCTACGAGCAGTACTTC
CDR3 protein: CASSQPGQASYEQYF

J gene: TRBJ1-2
V gene: TRBV29-1
clone size: NA
D gene: TRBD1
CDR3 DNA: TGCAGCGTTGAAGACGCTGGGACAGTTTCCTATGGCTACACCTTC
CDR3 protein: CSVEDAGTVSYGYTF

J gene: TRBJ1-2
V gene: TRBV6-5
clone size: NA
D gene: TRBD1
CDR3 DNA: TGTGCCAGCATTTTGACAGGGACGGATCGCTACACCTTC
CDR3 protein: CASILTGTDRYTF

J gene: TRBJ2-5
V gene: TRBV9
clone size: NA
D gene: TRBD2
CDR3 DNA: TGTGCCAGCAGTTCCGGCCTAGCGGGGGGCGGGATGGCCCAGTACTTC
CDR3 protein: CASSSGLAGGGMAQYF